The 13 T cell receptor beta chains given below trace back to one sample, sequenced in a study of technical replicates of blood from a handful of donors. Here immunoSEQ multiplex PCR was the method, and the copy in TCRdb shows in-frame clones only, minus some. The sample holds about 84,000 clones, 85% to 95% seen once. The sample comprised T cells isolated from PBMCs. These receptors came from a human donor in good health.

This chain connects TRBV6-5 to TRBJ2-7; TRBD2 aligns across 7 bases. CDR3 length: 11 residues. V was clipped by 6 bases and J by 6 bases; unmatched bases: 2. Germline CDR1 MNHEY, CDR2 SVGAGI. CDR3 in DNA: TGTGCCAGCAGATGGGGGGGCGAGCAGTACTTC. Amino acid sequence: CASRWGGEQYF.

The V and J genes are TRBV29-1 and TRBJ2-5; TRBD2 aligns across 12 bases. With V trimmed by 2 bases and J by 5 bases, 9 bases remained unmatched. Looked up from germline, CDR1 is SQVTM and CDR2 is ANQGSEA. This CDR3 has 16 amino acids. CDR3 residues: CSVELAGGRGWETQYF. The CDR3, as DNA: TGCAGCGTTGAACTAGCGGGAGGGAGGGGTTGGGAGACCCAGTACTTC. Based on the CDR3 plus reference TRBV29-1 and TRBJ2-5, the full variable domain is SAVISQKPSRDICQRGTSLTIQCQVDSQVTMMFWYRQQPGQSLTLIATANQGSEATYESGFVIDKFPISRPNLTFSTLTVSNMSPEDSSIYLCSVELAGGRGWETQYFGPGTRLLVL.

The chain links TRBV4-1 to TRBJ1-6, with D possibly TRBD1 on 6 matching bases. Germline V gene lookup returns CDR1 MGHRA and CDR2 YSYEKL. Trimming left V 7 bases short and J 6 bases short, with 16 bases between. This CDR3 is 15 amino acids long. CDR3 loop: CASISQTGSNSPLHF. The CDR3 DNA is TGCGCCAGCATTTCTCAAACAGGGTCTAATTCACCCCTCCACTTT.

The V call is TRBV5-1, the J call TRBJ2-2; TRBD2 aligns across 12 bases. Germline V gene sequence: CDR1 SGHRS, CDR2 YFSETQ. Trimming at V came to 0 bases and at J to 4 bases, leaving 10 bases not matched to a gene. The CDR3 is 19 residues long. The DNA for the CDR3 is TGCGCCAGCAGCTTGGTGGCTAGCGGGGGGGCCGTTAGCACCGGGGAGCTGTTTTTT. Its protein product is CASSLVASGGAVSTGELFF.

V gene TRBV30 combines with J gene TRBJ1-3, with D maybe TRBD1 (6 bases). V gave up 7 bases and J gave up 4 bases, with 14 bases separating them. The CDR3 totals 13 residues. CDR1 and CDR2 from the germline V gene are GTSNPN and SVGIG (reference sequence). In DNA form, the CDR3 reads TGTGCCTCTGGGAGGGGGTCGGGAAACACCATATATTTT. Residues: CASGRGSGNTIYF.

The chain couples TRBV7-9 to TRBJ2-2; the D gene is possibly TRBD2 (5 bases). This CDR3 has 14 amino acids. Germline CDR1 and CDR2: SEHNR and FQNEAQ (reference sequence). V was pared by 3 bases and J by 7 bases, with 12 bases between. The CDR3 bases are TGTGCCAGCAGCTTCGACCGGAGGCTCGGGGAGCTGTTTTTT. As protein: CASSFDRRLGELFF.

This chain links TRBV11-3 with TRBJ1-6, with unresolved D. V dropped 8 bases and J dropped 11 bases, with 16 bases sitting between them. Germline V gene lookup returns CDR1 SGHNT and CDR2 YENEEA. The CDR3 has 13 residues. The DNA for the CDR3 is TGTGCCAGCGGAGTTGACCTGGATCCACCCCTCCACTTT. Amino acids: CASGVDLDPPLHF.

This sequence joins TRBV6-1 and TRBJ1-1; D remains ambiguous. V was pared by 2 bases and J by 8 bases, with 9 bases between. CDR1 is MNHNS, CDR2 SASEGT, per germline. This CDR3 is 12 amino acids long. As DNA, the CDR3 is TGTGCCAGCAGTGAATTCGTGGCCGAAGCTTTCTTT. This sequence encodes CASSEFVAEAFF.

This clone showed up just a few times. J is TRBJ1-6 and V is TRBV5-1, with a possible D match to TRBD1 (5 bases). Germline loops: CDR1 SGHRS, CDR2 YFSETQ. CDR3 length: 15 residues. Trimming shortened V by 1 base and J by 7 bases, and 12 bases separated the two germline ends. The CDR3 DNA is TGCGCCAGCAGCTTGATGCAGGGTTCCAATTCACCCCTCCACTTT. Translation: CASSLMQGSNSPLHF.

The V call is TRBV5-8, the J call TRBJ2-5, with 9 bases matching TRBD2. The J segment lost 5 bases and the V segment lost 0 bases, leaving 8 bases of the junction unmatched. The germline gives CDR1 SGHTS, CDR2 YDEGEE. This CDR3 has 16 residues. In DNA, the CDR3 is TGTGCCAGCAGCTTGGGCTCTGCTAGCGGGGCGGAGACCCAGTACTTC. Translation: CASSLGSASGAETQYF.

The V call is TRBV30, the J call TRBJ1-2; D uncertain. V lost 4 bases to trimming and J lost 2 bases, with 17 bases between them. Germline V gene data show CDR1 as GTSNPN and CDR2 as SVGIG (reference sequence). There are 15 residues in the CDR3. The CDR3 DNA is TGTGCCTGGATCAACGAGGATGCTATAAACTATGGCTACACCTTC. This translates into CAWINEDAINYGYTF.

The V call is TRBV7-9, the J call TRBJ2-3, with TRBD2 matching 10 bases. The length of the CDR3 is 16 residues. Per the germline V gene, CDR1 is SEHNR and CDR2 is FQNEAQ (reference sequence). The V and J ends lost 5 bases and 4 bases, in that order; junction bases with no gene match: 9. CDR3 amino acids: CASSQTRGTSADTQYF. DNA for the CDR3: TGTGCCAGCAGCCAGACCCGCGGGACTAGCGCAGATACGCAGTATTTT.

This clone was recorded once. J is TRBJ1-5 and V is TRBV6-1, with D hard to call. CDR3 length: 13 amino acids. Per the germline V gene, CDR1 is MNHNS and CDR2 is SASEGT. The ends were cut back, 4 bases at V and 5 bases at J, with 9 bases in the middle. Here the CDR3 reads CASSAQTDQPQHF. DNA of the CDR3: TGTGCCAGCAGTGCTCAGACTGATCAGCCCCAGCATTTT.